Each of the 25 T cell receptor beta chains below was sequenced from the same sample in a study of CD8 T cells in Susac syndrome. Reverse transcription of 0.5 to 1 ug RNA was performed with random hexamers. From the immunoSEQ multiplex PCR reads, TCRdb called clonotypes with MiXCR, one entry per CDR3 protein. The sample holds approximately 140,000 distinct CDR3 sequences, about 95% seen once. What was sequenced was CD4+ T cells from PBMCs. Receptors originate from a human donor with multiple sclerosis.

The sample holds one count of this clonotype. The rearrangement uses TRBV14 and TRBJ2-3, with D perhaps TRBD1 (6 bases). This CDR3 contains 16 residues. Trimming removed 3 bases from V and 5 bases from J, with 18 bases in between. CDR1 is SGHDN, CDR2 FVKESK, per germline. The CDR3 nucleotides are TGTGCCAGCAGCCACTCCCTCGGACAGCTGGGAGATACGCAGTATTTT. Encoded protein: CASSHSLGQLGDTQYF.

The genes are TRBV19 and TRBJ2-7; possibly TRBD1 for D (6 bases). The CDR3 length is 14 residues. V lost 4 bases to trimming and J lost 4 bases, with 14 bases between them. Germline loops: CDR1 LNHDA, CDR2 SQIVND (reference sequence). This CDR3 is CASSTIVTGYEQYF. The CDR3 nucleotides are TGTGCCAGTAGTACCATTGTGACAGGATACGAGCAGTACTTC.

The J gene is TRBJ1-3, the V gene TRBV4-1; D gene unclear. This CDR3 has 15 amino acids. The V gene lost 0 bases and the J gene lost 4 bases, with 10 bases spanning the gap. Germline lookup yields CDR1 MGHRA and CDR2 YSYEKL. The CDR3: CASSQDFGVGNTIYF. For the CDR3, the DNA is TGCGCCAGCAGCCAAGATTTTGGGGTGGGAAACACCATATATTTT.

CDR3 sequence (DNA): TGTGCCAGCACCTTGGTTGGGGTATCCGAGCAGTACTTC. Translated: CASTLVGVSEQYF. V gene TRBV7-9 combines with J gene TRBJ2-7; no clear D gene. The CDR3 length is 13 residues. The germline V gene encodes CDR1 SEHNR and CDR2 FQNEAQ (reference sequence). V was trimmed by 7 bases and J by 6 bases, leaving 16 bases between them.

The rearrangement links TRBV28 to TRBJ2-1; 7 positions agree with TRBD1. Germline-derived CDR1 and CDR2 are MDHEN and SYDVKM. After removal of 7 bases from V and 0 bases from J, the junction contained 9 bases not matched to a gene. The CDR3 is 16 residues long. The CDR3 bases are TGTGCCAGCATCGACCCGGGACAGAGCTCCTACAATGAGCAGTTCTTC. It yields the protein CASIDPGQSSYNEQFF.

The rearrangement joins TRBV5-1 to TRBJ2-1, with 8 bases aligning to TRBD2. J lost 7 bases, V lost 4 bases, and 10 bases had no gene match. This CDR3 spans 15 amino acids. The germline gives CDR1 SGHRS, CDR2 YFSETQ. This chain's CDR3 is CASSLGPVAGNEQFF. The CDR3 DNA is TGCGCCAGCAGCCTTGGTCCCGTAGCGGGAAATGAGCAGTTCTTC.

The count of this clonotype is one. This sequence joins TRBV20-1 and TRBJ2-3, with 11 bases fitting TRBD2. This CDR3 is 13 amino acids long. V shed 6 bases and J 4 bases; nucleotides not matched to a gene: 3. Germline CDR1 is DFQATT and CDR2 is SNEGSKA (reference sequence). CDR3 nucleotide sequence: TGCAGTGCGAGGACTAGCGGGTCAGATACGCAGTATTTT. Its translation: CSARTSGSDTQYF.

The rearrangement uses TRBV4-2 and TRBJ1-1; D remains ambiguous. There are 13 residues in the CDR3. Germline-derived CDR1 and CDR2 are LGHNA and YNFKEQ. The V end was cut by 4 bases, the J end by 2 bases, with 8 bases between. The CDR3 protein is CASSPETNTEAFF. The CDR3 DNA is TGTGCCAGCAGCCCGGAAACAAACACTGAAGCTTTCTTT.

The chain recombines TRBV6-2 or TRBV6-3 with TRBJ2-5, with 7 bases that match TRBD2. This CDR3 spans 14 amino acids. V lost 0 bases, J lost 3 bases, and 1 base stayed unmatched. Looked up from germline, CDR1 is MNHEY and CDR2 is SVGEGT. In nucleotides, the CDR3 is TGTGCCAGCAGTTACTCGGGGACTAAAGAGACCCAGTACTTC. This gives the protein CASSYSGTKETQYF.

J is TRBJ2-1 and V is TRBV12-3 or TRBV12-4, with a possible D match to TRBD2 (6 bases). The CDR3 is 14 amino acids. V lost 0 bases and J lost 10, with 13 bases in between. CDR3 DNA: TGTGCCAGCAGTTTAGCTCCGACTAGTCGGGAGCAGTTCTTC. This codes for CASSLAPTSREQFF.

This chain uses TRBV7-8 with TRBJ1-1, with D hard to call. There are 15 residues in the CDR3. The V end lost 4 bases, the J end lost 6 bases, and 18 bases lay between the germline ends. The germline gives CDR1 SGHVS, CDR2 FQNEAQ. The CDR3 DNA sequence: TGTGCCAGCAGCTCCCCTACCAATTCAAGGGCTGAAGCTTTCTTT. It yields the protein CASSSPTNSRAEAFF.

The table lists this clonotype with a count of one. The chain combines TRBV29-1 with TRBJ2-7; no clear D gene. Looked up from germline, CDR1 is SQVTM and CDR2 is ANQGSEA. The CDR3 is 13 amino acids. The V gene lost 3 bases and the J gene lost 0 bases, with 9 bases spanning the gap. This CDR3 reads CSVEGLNSYEQYF. CDR3 sequence (DNA): TGCAGCGTTGAGGGCCTTAACTCCTACGAGCAGTACTTC.

The gene calls are TRBV7-9 and TRBJ1-6, with D possibly matching TRBD1 (5 bases). Trimming took off 1 base at V and 8 bases at J, with 15 bases between the two ends. CDR3 length: 16 amino acids. The germline CDR1 and CDR2 sequences are SEHNR and FQNEAQ (reference sequence). The CDR3 DNA sequence: TGTGCCAGCAGCTTAGGTTCGGGAAGGGGAGATTCACCCCTCCACTTT. Residues: CASSLGSGRGDSPLHF.

This rearrangement joins TRBV12-3 or TRBV12-4 to TRBJ2-5; 7 positions match TRBD2. The V and J ends lost 5 bases and 2 bases, in that order; junction bases with no gene match: 8. This CDR3 spans 15 amino acids. The CDR3 protein is CASSVNLAEQETQYF. The DNA of the CDR3 is TGTGCCAGCAGTGTAAATCTAGCGGAACAAGAGACCCAGTACTTC.

The chain employs TRBV25-1 and TRBJ1-2; possible D gene TRBD1, 5 bases. The ends were cut back, 4 bases at V and 4 bases at J, with 10 bases in the middle. CDR1 is MGHDK, CDR2 SYGVNS, per germline. The CDR3 spans 13 residues. The CDR3 DNA reads as TGTGCCAGCAGTGGCAGGGTAGCCTATGGCTACACCTTC. This encodes CASSGRVAYGYTF.

V and J are TRBV20-1 and TRBJ1-6; TRBD1 matches at 9 bases. Germline V gene sequence: CDR1 DFQATT, CDR2 SNEGSKA (reference sequence). The CDR3 has 14 residues. The V gene end was trimmed by 6 bases and the J gene end by 8 bases; junction bases not matched to a gene: 8. CDR3 bases: TGCAGTGCCAAGATGACAGGGGGGTATTCACCCCTCCACTTT. Protein: CSAKMTGGYSPLHF.

The rearrangement joins TRBV24-1 to TRBJ1-2; D is perhaps TRBD1 (6 bases). The CDR3 extends over 13 amino acids. Germline assignment: CDR1 KGHDR and CDR2 SFDVKD. Trimming cost V 0 bases and J 8 bases, with 9 bases left between them. The CDR3 nucleotides are TGTGCCACCAGTGATTTGCAGACAGGAGGCTACACCTTC. Amino acids: CATSDLQTGGYTF.

The chain is built from TRBV11-3 and TRBJ2-1; D remains unclear. Germline V gene lookup returns CDR1 SGHNT and CDR2 YENEEA. This CDR3 is 12 amino acids long. The V end was cut by 3 bases, the J end by 6 bases, with 6 bases between. The CDR3 DNA follows: TGTGCCAGCAGCTTGAATCGCAATGAGCAGTTCTTC. This codes for CASSLNRNEQFF.

V is TRBV27 and J is TRBJ2-7, with TRBD2 matching over 9 bases. The CDR3 runs 15 residues. Germline CDR1 and CDR2: MNHEY and SMNVEV (reference sequence). V was clipped by 3 bases and J by 5 bases; unmatched bases: 8. The CDR3 here is CASSLPSGRFDEQYF. The CDR3, as DNA: TGTGCCAGCAGTTTGCCGAGCGGGAGGTTCGACGAGCAGTACTTC.

The chain has TRBV12-3 or TRBV12-4 and TRBJ1-5; a weak D match, TRBD1 (6 bases). The CDR3 contains 14 residues. V was cut by 7 bases and J by 6 bases, with 16 bases left in between. The CDR3 is CASTQRQGSQPQHF. The CDR3 DNA reads TGTGCCAGCACCCAACGTCAGGGGTCTCAGCCCCAGCATTTT.

V usage is TRBV30 and J usage is TRBJ1-4, with no clear D. Deletions cut 8 bases from V and 7 bases from J, with 11 bases between. Germline CDR1 GTSNPN, CDR2 SVGIG (reference sequence). There are 11 residues in the CDR3. The CDR3 DNA sequence: TGTGCCGGGGTGGAAACTGAAAAACTGTTTTTT. Translated, it gives CAGVETEKLFF. The full variable domain, in which reference TRBV30 and TRBJ1-4 provide the parts outside the CDR3, is SQTIHQWPATLVQPVGSPLSLECTVEGTSNPNLYWYRQAAGRGLQLLFYSVGIGQISSEVPQNLSASRPQDRQFILSSKKLLLSDSGFYLCAGVETEKLFFGSGTQLSVL.

This chain links TRBV9 with TRBJ2-3; possibly TRBD2 for D (6 bases). Germline values: CDR1 SGDLS, CDR2 YYNGEE. The CDR3 contains 15 residues. Trimming removed 5 bases from V and 2 bases from J, with 15 bases in between. CDR3 residues: CASRETGLPTDTQYF. The CDR3 DNA reads TGTGCCAGCAGGGAGACGGGACTCCCCACAGATACGCAGTATTTT. Full variable domain (rest looked up from reference TRBV9 and TRBJ2-3): DSGVTQTPKHLITATGQRVTLRCSPRSGDLSVYWYQQSLDQGLQFLIQYYNGEERAKGNILERFSAQQFPDLHSELNLSSLELGDSALYFCASRETGLPTDTQYFGPGTRLTVL.

The chain is built from TRBV12-3 or TRBV12-4 and TRBJ1-5; D is unresolved. CDR3 length: 13 amino acids. V was shortened by 7 bases and J by 2 bases, with 9 bases between the two germline ends. The CDR3, as DNA: TGTGCCAGCAAGTACGGCGGCAATCAGCCCCAGCATTTT. Translated, it gives CASKYGGNQPQHF.

The chain has TRBV6-5 and TRBJ1-2; D ambiguous. V dropped 5 bases and J dropped 7 bases, with 20 bases sitting between them. The CDR3 is 15 amino acids. Germline V gene sequence: CDR1 MNHEY, CDR2 SVGAGI. CDR3: CASSPSSAAGFGYTF. The CDR3 DNA follows: TGTGCCAGCAGTCCCTCCTCGGCAGCCGGATTTGGCTACACCTTC.

The V gene is TRBV3-1, the J gene TRBJ2-1; TRBD2 matches 7 bases. Germline V lookup: CDR1 LGHDT, CDR2 YNNKEL (reference sequence). Trimming removed 1 base from V and 6 bases from J; junction bases left unmatched: 3. This CDR3 is built from 14 residues. The CDR3 reads CASSQGTRFNEQFF. Here the CDR3 DNA reads TGTGCCAGCAGCCAAGGGACTAGGTTCAATGAGCAGTTCTTC.